These 6 T cell receptor beta chains were all obtained from the same sample, sequenced in a study of cytomegalovirus exposure and HLA in healthy donors. 13 Jbeta primers and 60 Vbeta primers were used for the PCR. Assay used: immunoSEQ multiplex PCR; TCRdb lists only in-frame clones, some missing. This table holds about 140,000 clones, 73% found once. Specimen: PBMCs. Receptor source: a woman aged 40 to 49 in good health and CMV-seronegative.

Concerning this clone itself: Distinct nucleotide sequences in the sample also encode this CDR3. The chain couples TRBV19 to TRBJ1-1; 8 nucleotides match TRBD1. V was pared by 3 bases and J by 2 bases, with 2 bases of the junction left unmatched. This CDR3 has 14 residues. The germline V gene encodes CDR1 LNHDA and CDR2 SQIVND (reference sequence). CDR3 bases: TGTGCCAGTAGTATTGCAGGGGGCAACACTGAAGCTTTCTTT. It yields the protein CASSIAGGNTEAFF.

This clone was counted between two and nine times. This chain joins TRBV6-6 and TRBJ1-1, with a tentative D call TRBD1 (6 bases). CDR3 length: 14 amino acids. Deletions cut 8 bases from V and 4 bases from J, with 17 bases between. Germline CDR1 and CDR2: MNHNY and SVGAGI (reference sequence). For the CDR3, the DNA is TGTGCCAGCCTCCTTCGGCAGGGGCTCACTGAAGCTTTCTTT. Encoded protein: CASLLRQGLTEAFF.

This clone was observed once. For the CDR3, the DNA is TGTGCCAGCAGCCACATACAGGGTGACGGAACCGGGGAGCTGTTTTTT. This translates into CASSHIQGDGTGELFF. The chain carries TRBV5-4 and TRBJ2-2, with a weak D call TRBD1 (6 bases). The CDR3 has 16 amino acids. Germline V gene lookup returns CDR1 SGHNT and CDR2 YYREEE (reference sequence). V shed 4 bases and J shed 5 bases, with 18 bases lying between them.

V gene TRBV5-1 combines with J gene TRBJ1-1, with D hard to call. Germline assignment: CDR1 SGHRS and CDR2 YFSETQ. V lost 0 bases and J 0 bases, leaving 15 bases between the germline ends. The CDR3 is 17 residues long. The chain's CDR3 is CASSLEPYSPMNTEAFF. The CDR3 coding sequence is TGCGCCAGCAGCTTGGAACCTTACAGCCCCATGAACACTGAAGCTTTCTTT.

The chain has TRBV7-8 and TRBJ1-1, with 7 nucleotides matching TRBD1. The V gene's germline CDR1 is SGHVS and CDR2 FQNEAQ. Trimming cost V 1 base and J 1 base; bases outside gene matches: 0. This CDR3 has 14 residues. The CDR3: CASSLGTGNTEAFF. CDR3 sequence (DNA): TGTGCCAGCAGCTTAGGGACAGGGAACACTGAAGCTTTCTTT.

CDR3 sequence reads: CATSLFGQMNTEAFF. In nucleotides, the CDR3 is TGTGCCACCTCCTTATTCGGTCAAATGAACACTGAAGCTTTCTTT. This chain connects TRBV28 to TRBJ1-1, with no clear D. The CDR3 length is 15 residues. The V end lost 10 bases, the J end lost 0 bases, and 18 bases lay between the germline ends. The germline V gene encodes CDR1 MDHEN and CDR2 SYDVKM. Using reference TRBV28 and TRBJ1-1 for the parts outside the CDR3, the full variable domain is DVKVTQSSRYLVKRTGEKVFLECVQDMDHENMFWYRQDPGLGLRLIYFSYDVKMKEKGDIPEGYSVSREKKERFSLILESASTNQTSMYLCATSLFGQMNTEAFFGQGTRLTVV.